This TCR beta chain was sequenced in a study of Ad26.COV2.S vaccination and SARS-CoV-2 variants. Notes on the study in general: Reportedly, after vaccination the spike-specific CD8+ and CD4+ T cell responses displayed substantial breadth. Non-spike TCR breadth was similar in vaccine and placebo recipients. Spike-specific TCR breadth in vaccine recipients exceeded that seen in placebo recipients.

The CDR3 contains 13 residues. J lost 8 bases, V lost 3 bases, and 5 bases had no gene match. Germline assignment: CDR1 LNHNV and CDR2 YYDKDF (reference sequence). As concerns this clone: No antigen is known for it.

Specified treatment: roughly 18 received Ad26.COV2.S at low or high dose, single or two shots; about 5 received placebo; per-sample allocation not given. Day 63 after the first vaccine or placebo injection was the time point for sampling. Profiling relied on immunoSEQ multiplex PCR, and the TCRdb table lists in-frame clones only, not all of them. Counted here are about 370,000 clones, approximately 90% occurring once; the ten biggest clones make up 3.5%. This chain uses TRBV15 with TRBJ1-2, with TRBD1 matching 8 bases. This specimen was peripheral blood, taken in a trial of Ad26.COV2.S vaccine versus placebo. The origin of this receptor is a person between 18 and 65 years old who received the Ad26.COV2.S COVID-19 vaccine or a placebo. The CDR3 region has the DNA TGTGCCACCAGCAGTAGACAGGGGAAAGGCTACACCTTC. Protein sequence: CATSSRQGKGYTF.